This T cell receptor beta chain is drawn from a study of Ad26.COV2.S vaccination and SARS-CoV-2 variants. About the study: Among those in the COV1001 Ad26.COV2.S trial arm was the donor. Overall study results and limits: The study found similar non-spike TCR breadth in vaccine and placebo recipients.

Profiled with immunoSEQ multiplex PCR; TCRdb holds only in-frame clones, not every one. The sample carries approximately 300,000 clones, around 85% recorded once. About this clone itself: Its antigen is currently unknown.

The sample's treatment: 15 to 20 received Ad26.COV2.S at low or high dose, single or two shots; about 5 received placebo; per-sample allocation not given. It was on day 63 after the first vaccine or placebo injection that samples were taken. Adults aged 18-55 years in Boston included the donor. Unmatched junction bases numbered 5, after V lost 2 bases and J lost 3 bases. The CDR3 has 16 residues. Germline assignment: CDR1 LGHDT and CDR2 YNNKEL (reference sequence). The TCR was taken from a person between 18 and 65 years old who received the Ad26.COV2.S COVID-19 vaccine or a placebo. This material consisted of peripheral blood, taken in a trial of Ad26.COV2.S vaccine versus placebo. This rearrangement joins TRBV3-1 (or the pseudogene TRBV3-2) to TRBJ2-2; 8 nucleotides align to TRBD1. Here the CDR3 reads CASSQTDRADTGELFF. CDR3 in DNA: TGTGCCAGCAGCCAAACGGACAGGGCGGACACCGGGGAGCTGTTTTTT.